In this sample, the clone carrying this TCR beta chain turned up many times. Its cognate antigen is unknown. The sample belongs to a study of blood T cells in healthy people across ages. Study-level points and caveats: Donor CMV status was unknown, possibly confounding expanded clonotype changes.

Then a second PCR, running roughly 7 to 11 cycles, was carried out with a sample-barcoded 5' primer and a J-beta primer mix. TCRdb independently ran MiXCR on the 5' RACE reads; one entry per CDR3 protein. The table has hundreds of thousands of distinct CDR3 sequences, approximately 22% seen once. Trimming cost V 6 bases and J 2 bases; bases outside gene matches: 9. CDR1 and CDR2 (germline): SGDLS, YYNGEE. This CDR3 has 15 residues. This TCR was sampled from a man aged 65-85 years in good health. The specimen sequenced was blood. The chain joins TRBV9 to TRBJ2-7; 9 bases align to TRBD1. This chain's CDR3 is CASNHRDRETYEQYF. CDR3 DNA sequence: TGTGCCAGCAACCACCGGGACAGGGAAACCTACGAGCAGTACTTC.